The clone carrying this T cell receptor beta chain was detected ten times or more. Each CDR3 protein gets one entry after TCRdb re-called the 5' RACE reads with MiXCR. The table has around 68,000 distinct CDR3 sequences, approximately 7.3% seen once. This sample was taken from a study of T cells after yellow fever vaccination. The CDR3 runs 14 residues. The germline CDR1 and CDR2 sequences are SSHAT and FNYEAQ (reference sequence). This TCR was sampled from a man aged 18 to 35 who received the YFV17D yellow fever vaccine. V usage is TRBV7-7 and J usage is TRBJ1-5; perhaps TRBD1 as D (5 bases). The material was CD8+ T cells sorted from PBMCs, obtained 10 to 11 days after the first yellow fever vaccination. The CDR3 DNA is TGTGCTACCACGGTCCCGGGGCGCAATCAGCCCCAGCATTTT. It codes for CATTVPGRNQPQHF.